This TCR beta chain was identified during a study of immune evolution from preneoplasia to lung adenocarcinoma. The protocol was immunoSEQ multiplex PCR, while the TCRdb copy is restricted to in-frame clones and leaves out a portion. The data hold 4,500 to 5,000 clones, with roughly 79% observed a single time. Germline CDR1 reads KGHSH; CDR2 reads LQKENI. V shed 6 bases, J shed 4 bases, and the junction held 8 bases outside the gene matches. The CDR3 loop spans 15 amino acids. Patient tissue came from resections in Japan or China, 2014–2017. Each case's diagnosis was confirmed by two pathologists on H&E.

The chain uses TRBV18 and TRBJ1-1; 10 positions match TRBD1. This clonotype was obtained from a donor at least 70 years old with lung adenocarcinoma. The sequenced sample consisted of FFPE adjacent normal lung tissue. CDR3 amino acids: CASSGTGEWVTEAFF. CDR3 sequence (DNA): TGTGCCAGCTCGGGGACAGGGGAATGGGTCACTGAAGCTTTCTTT.